The sequence of this TCR beta chain was determined in a study of cytomegalovirus exposure and HLA in healthy donors. Study-wide results and caveats: Common viral pathogens (according to a later analysis) appeared linked to several of the most significant clusters. The authors later found most CMV-associated TCR beta chains appeared HLA-restricted. Later analysis identified over 15,000 TCR beta sequences associated with HLA alleles, using a false discovery rate threshold of 0.05.

This clone was seen a single time. Its cognate antigen is unknown. Every donor was a healthy person donating bone marrow. Researchers ran the PCR with 60 Vbeta and 13 Jbeta primers. Measured with immunoSEQ multiplex PCR; TCRdb has only the in-frame clones, and not every one. The sample lists 200,000 to 250,000 clones, about 82% occurring once. V was trimmed by 7 bases and J by 6 bases, leaving 15 bases between them. The CDR3 totals 12 residues. Germline V gives CDR1 SQVTM, CDR2 ANQGSEA. The V gene is TRBV29-1, the J gene TRBJ1-1; no firm D call. The TCR was taken from a man aged 25 to 40 in good health and CMV-seronegative. Sequenced material: PBMCs. CDR3 bases: TGCAGCGGTGTGAGGGAATGGGCTGAAGCTTTCTTT. Protein sequence: CSGVREWAEAFF.